The following is a T cell receptor beta chain sequence with its context. Its antigen is unknown. These data are taken from a study of vaccination and CD4 T cells after COVID-19. Sequencing of cultured CD4+ T cell DNA used the Oncomine TCR Beta short-read assay. Each CDR3 protein is one row after TCRdb ran MiXCR on the PCR reads. The repertoire consists of roughly 16,000 distinct CDR3 sequences, with 63% occurring once and the leading ten covering around 12%. Treatment reported: roughly ten-day PBMC culture with coronavirus spike peptide pools or control peptides (ViraFEST assay). Peptide pools at approximately 11 ug/ml stimulated under 2.5 million PBMCs per well with roughly 9 IU/ml IL-2. The V gene lost 6 bases and the J gene lost 7 bases, with 10 bases spanning the gap. Germline CDR1 reads MNHNS; CDR2 reads SASEGT. This CDR3 region has 13 residues.

The chain has TRBV6-1 and TRBJ1-6; D unclear. Sequenced input: CD4+ T cells from blood, cultured in vitro. This TCR was recovered from a human donor who had recovered from COVID-19. As DNA, the CDR3 is TGTGCCAGCAGCGCGACCGGCAATTCACCCCTCCACTTT. It specifies CASSATGNSPLHF.